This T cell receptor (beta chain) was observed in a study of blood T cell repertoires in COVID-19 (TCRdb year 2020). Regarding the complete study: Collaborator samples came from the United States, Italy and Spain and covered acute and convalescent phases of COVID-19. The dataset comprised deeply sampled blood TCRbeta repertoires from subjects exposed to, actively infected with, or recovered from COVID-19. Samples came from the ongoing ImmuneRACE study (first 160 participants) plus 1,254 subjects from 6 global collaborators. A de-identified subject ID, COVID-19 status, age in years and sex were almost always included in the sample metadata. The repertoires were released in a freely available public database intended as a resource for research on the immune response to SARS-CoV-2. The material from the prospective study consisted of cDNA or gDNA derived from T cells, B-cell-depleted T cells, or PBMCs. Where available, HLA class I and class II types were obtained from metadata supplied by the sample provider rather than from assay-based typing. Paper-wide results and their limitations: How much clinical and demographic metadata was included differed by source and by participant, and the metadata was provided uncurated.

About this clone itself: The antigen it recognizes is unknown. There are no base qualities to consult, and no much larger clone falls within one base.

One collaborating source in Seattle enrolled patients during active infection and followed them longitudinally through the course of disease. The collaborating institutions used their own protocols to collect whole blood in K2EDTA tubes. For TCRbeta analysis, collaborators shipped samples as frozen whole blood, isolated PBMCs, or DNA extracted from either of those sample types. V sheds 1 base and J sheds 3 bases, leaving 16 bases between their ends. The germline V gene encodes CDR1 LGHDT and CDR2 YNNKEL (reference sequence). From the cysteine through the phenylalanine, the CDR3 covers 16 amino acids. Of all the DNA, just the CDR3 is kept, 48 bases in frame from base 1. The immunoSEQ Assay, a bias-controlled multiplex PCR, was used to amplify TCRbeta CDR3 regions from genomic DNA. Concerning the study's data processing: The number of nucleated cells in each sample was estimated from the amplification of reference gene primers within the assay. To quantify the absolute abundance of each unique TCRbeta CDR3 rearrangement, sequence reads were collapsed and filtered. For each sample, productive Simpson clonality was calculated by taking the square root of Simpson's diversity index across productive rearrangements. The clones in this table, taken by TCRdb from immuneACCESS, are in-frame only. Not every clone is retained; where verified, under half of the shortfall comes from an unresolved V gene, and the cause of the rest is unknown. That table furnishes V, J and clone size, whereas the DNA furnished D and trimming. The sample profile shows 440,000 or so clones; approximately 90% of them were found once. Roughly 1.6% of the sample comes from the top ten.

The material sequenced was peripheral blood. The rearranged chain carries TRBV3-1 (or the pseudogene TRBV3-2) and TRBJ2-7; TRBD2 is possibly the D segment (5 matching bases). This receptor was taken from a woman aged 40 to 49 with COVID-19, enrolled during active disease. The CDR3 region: CASSQVRFGINYEQYF. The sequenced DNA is TGTGCCAGCAGCCAAGTCCGGTTCGGGATTAACTACGAGCAGTACTTC.